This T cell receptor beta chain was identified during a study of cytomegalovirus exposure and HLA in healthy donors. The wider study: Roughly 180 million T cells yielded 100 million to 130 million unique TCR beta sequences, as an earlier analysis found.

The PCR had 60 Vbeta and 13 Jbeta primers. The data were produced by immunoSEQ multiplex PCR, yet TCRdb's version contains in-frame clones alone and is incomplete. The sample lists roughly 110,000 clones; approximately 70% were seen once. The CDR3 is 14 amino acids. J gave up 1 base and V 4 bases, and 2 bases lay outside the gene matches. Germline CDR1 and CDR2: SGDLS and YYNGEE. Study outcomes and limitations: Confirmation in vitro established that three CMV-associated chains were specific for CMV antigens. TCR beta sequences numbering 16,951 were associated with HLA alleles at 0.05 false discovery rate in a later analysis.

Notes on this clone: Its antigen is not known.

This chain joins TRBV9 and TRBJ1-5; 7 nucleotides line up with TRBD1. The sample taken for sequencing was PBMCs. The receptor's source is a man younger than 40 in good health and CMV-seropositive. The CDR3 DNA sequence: TGTGCCAGCAGCAAGGGGGCGAGCAATCAGCCCCAGCATTTT. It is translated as CASSKGASNQPQHF.